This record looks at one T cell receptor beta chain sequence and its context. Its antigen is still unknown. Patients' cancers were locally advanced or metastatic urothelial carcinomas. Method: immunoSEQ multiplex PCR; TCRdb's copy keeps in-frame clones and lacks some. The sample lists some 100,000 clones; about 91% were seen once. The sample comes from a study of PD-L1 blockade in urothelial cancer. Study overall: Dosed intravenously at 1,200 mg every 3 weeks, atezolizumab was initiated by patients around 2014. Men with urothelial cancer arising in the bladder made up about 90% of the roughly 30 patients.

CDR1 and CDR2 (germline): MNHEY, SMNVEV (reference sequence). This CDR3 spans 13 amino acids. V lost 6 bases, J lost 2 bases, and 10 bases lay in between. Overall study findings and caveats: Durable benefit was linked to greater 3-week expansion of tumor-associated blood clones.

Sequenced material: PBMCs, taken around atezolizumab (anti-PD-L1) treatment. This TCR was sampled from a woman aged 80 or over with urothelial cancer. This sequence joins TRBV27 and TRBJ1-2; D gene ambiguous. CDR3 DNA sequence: TGTGCCAGCAGAAATGACGGGAACTATGGCTACACCTTC. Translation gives CASRNDGNYGYTF.